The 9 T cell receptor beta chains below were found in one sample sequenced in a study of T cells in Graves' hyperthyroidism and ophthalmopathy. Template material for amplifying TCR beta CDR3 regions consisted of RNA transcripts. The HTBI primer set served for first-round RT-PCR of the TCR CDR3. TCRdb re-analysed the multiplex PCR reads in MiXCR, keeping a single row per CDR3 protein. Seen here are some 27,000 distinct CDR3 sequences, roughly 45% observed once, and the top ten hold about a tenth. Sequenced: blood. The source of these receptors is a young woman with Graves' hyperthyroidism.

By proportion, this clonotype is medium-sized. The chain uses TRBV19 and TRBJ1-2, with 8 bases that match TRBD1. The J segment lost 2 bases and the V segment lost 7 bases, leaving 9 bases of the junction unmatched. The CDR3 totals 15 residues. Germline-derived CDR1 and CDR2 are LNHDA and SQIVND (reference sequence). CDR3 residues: CASTLIQGANYGYTF. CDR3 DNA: TGTGCCAGTACTCTCATCCAGGGGGCGAACTATGGCTACACCTTC.

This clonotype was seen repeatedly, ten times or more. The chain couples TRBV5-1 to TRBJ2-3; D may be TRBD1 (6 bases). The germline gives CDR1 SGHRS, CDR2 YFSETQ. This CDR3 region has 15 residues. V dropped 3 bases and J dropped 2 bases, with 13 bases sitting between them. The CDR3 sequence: CASSYRQGPTDTQYF. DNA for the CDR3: TGCGCCAGCAGCTACCGGCAGGGGCCCACAGATACGCAGTATTTT.

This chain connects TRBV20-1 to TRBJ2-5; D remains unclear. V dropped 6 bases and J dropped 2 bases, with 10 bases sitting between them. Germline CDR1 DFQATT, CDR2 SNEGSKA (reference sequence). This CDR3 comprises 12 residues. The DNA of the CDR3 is TGCAGTGCCCTAGGACGGCAAGAGACCCAGTACTTC. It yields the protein CSALGRQETQYF.

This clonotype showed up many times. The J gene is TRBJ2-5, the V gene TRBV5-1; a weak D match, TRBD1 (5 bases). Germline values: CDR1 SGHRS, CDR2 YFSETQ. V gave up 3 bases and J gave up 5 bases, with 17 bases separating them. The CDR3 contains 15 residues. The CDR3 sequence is CASSWARVSTETQYF. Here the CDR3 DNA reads TGCGCCAGCAGCTGGGCCAGGGTGTCTACTGAGACCCAGTACTTC.

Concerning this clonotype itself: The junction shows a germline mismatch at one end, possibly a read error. CDR3 sequence reads: CASCLAREQPLHF. The CDR3 coding sequence is TGTGCCAGCTGCTTAGCACGGGAACAGCCCCTGCATTTT. V is TRBV7-9 and J is TRBJ1-5; D unresolved. Germline V gene data show CDR1 as SEHNR and CDR2 as FQNEAQ (reference sequence). The CDR3 extends over 13 amino acids.

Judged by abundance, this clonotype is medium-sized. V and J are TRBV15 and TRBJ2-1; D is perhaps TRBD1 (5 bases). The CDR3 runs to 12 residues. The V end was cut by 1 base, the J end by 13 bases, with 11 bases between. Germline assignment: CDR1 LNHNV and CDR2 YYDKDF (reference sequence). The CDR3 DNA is TGTGCCACCAGCAGAGGGGTGACAGACCAGTTCTTC. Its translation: CATSRGVTDQFF.

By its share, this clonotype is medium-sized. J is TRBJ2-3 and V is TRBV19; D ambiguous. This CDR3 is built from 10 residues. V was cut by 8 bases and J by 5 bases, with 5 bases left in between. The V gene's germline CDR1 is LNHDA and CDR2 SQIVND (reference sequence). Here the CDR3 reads CASGRDTQYF. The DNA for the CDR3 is TGTGCCAGTGGGCGAGATACGCAGTATTTT.

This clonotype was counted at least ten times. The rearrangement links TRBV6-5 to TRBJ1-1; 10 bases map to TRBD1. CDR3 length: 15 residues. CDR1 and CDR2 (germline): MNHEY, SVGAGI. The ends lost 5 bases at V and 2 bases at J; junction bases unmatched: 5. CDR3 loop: CASSGTGEANTEAFF. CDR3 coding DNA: TGTGCCAGCAGTGGGACAGGGGAGGCCAACACTGAAGCTTTCTTT.

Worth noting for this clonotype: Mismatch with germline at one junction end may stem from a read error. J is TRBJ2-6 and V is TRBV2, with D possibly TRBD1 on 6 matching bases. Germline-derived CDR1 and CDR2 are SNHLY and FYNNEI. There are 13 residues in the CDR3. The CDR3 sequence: CASSENRANVLTF. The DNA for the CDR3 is TGTGCCAGCAGTGAAAACAGGGCCAACGTCCTAACTTTC.